This entry lists 6 T cell receptor beta chains sequenced from one sample in a study of STAT5B mutations in CD4+ large granular lymphocyte leukemia. Clones were sequenced by immunoSEQ multiplex PCR, and TCRdb holds only the in-frame ones, with some missing. Of approximately 32,000 clones in the sample, less than 75% were seen once. Sequences were obtained from CD4+ T cells from blood buffy coats. The receptor set was obtained from a human donor in good health.

The chain links TRBV6-6 to TRBJ1-1, with D perhaps TRBD1 (5 bases). Between the trimmed V and J ends, which lost 6 bases and 6 bases, there was a span of 17 bases. This CDR3 has 14 amino acids. The germline CDR1 and CDR2 sequences are MNHNY and SVGAGI (reference sequence). The CDR3 reads CASRPQGSLPEAFF. The CDR3 DNA sequence: TGTGCCAGCAGACCCCAGGGCTCTCTCCCTGAAGCTTTCTTT.

This sequence joins TRBV4-3 and TRBJ1-5; D unresolved. CDR3 length: 13 amino acids. CDR1 LGHNA and CDR2 YSLEER come from the germline V gene. V shed 1 base and J shed 3 bases, with 4 bases lying between them. The CDR3 DNA is TGCGCCAGCAGCCAAGGGACCAATCAGCCCCAGCATTTT. Translated, it gives CASSQGTNQPQHF.

The rearrangement links TRBV4-3 to TRBJ2-3; 8 nucleotides line up with TRBD1. CDR3 length: 14 amino acids. Trimming removed 1 base from V and 4 bases from J; junction bases left unmatched: 1. CDR1 and CDR2 from the germline V gene are LGHNA and YSLEER. CDR3 loop: CASSQAGGPDTQYF. The CDR3 DNA reads TGCGCCAGCAGCCAAGCAGGGGGCCCAGATACGCAGTATTTT.

This clone was seen a few times. The V call is TRBV7-9, the J call TRBJ1-3; D call uncertain. The V gene's germline CDR1 is SEHNR and CDR2 FQNEAQ (reference sequence). V lost 3 bases and J 4 bases, leaving 10 bases between the germline ends. This CDR3 is 14 amino acids long. The CDR3 region has the DNA TGTGCCAGCAGCTTGCCAGTTCTCGGAAACACCATATATTTT. This codes for CASSLPVLGNTIYF.

This clone was detected a few times. The chain is built from TRBV5-1 and TRBJ1-5, with 7 bases fitting TRBD1. The junction had 8 bases not matched to a gene; V was cut back by 1 base and J by 4 bases. CDR1 and CDR2 from the germline V gene are SGHRS and YFSETQ. This CDR3 has 16 amino acids. For the CDR3, the DNA is TGCGCCAGCAGCTTGTGGGGGGGACAGAGTAATCAGCCCCAGCATTTT. Protein sequence: CASSLWGGQSNQPQHF.

This rearrangement joins TRBV7-2 to TRBJ2-7; D is undetermined. The CDR3 totals 14 residues. V lost 1 base and J lost 0, with 7 bases in between. Germline V lookup: CDR1 SGHTA, CDR2 FQGNSA. CDR3 DNA: TGTGCCAGCAGCTTAGAAATGAGCTCCTACGAGCAGTACTTC. Translated: CASSLEMSSYEQYF.